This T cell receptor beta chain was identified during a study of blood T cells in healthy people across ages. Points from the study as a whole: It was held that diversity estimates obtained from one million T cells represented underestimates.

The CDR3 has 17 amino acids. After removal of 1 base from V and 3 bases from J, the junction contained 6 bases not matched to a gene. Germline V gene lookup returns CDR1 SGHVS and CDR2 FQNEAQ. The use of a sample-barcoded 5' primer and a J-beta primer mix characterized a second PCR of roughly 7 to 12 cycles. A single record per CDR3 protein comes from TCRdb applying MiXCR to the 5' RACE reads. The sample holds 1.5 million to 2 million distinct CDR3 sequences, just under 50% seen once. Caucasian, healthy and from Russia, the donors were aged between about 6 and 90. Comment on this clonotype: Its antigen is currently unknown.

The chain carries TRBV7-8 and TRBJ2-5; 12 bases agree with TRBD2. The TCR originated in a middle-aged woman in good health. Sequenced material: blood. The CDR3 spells CASSLGMTSGGKETQYF. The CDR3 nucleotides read TGTGCCAGCAGCTTAGGCATGACTAGCGGGGGAAAAGAGACCCAGTACTTC. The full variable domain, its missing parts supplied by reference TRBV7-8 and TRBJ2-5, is GAGVSQSPRYKVAKRGQDVALRCDPISGHVSLFWYQQALGQGPEFLTYFQNEAQLDKSGLPSDRFFAERPEGSVSTLKIQRTQQEDSAVYLCASSLGMTSGGKETQYFGPGTRLLVL.